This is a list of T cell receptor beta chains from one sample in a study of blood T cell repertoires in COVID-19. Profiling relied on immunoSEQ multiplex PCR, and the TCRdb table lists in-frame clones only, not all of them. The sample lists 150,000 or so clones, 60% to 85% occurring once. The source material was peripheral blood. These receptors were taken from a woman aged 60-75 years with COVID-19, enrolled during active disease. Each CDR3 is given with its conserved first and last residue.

CASSQDDRTDTQYF | TRBJ2-3 | TRBV4-3
CASSRGLAGGDTQYF | TRBJ2-3 | TRBV4-3
CASSRTGYTGELFF | TRBJ2-2 | TRBV28
CASSEFRDRVWNTEAFF | TRBJ1-1 | TRBV9
CASRGDRVSGYTF | TRBJ1-2 | TRBV7-2
CASSRDREESYEQYF | TRBJ2-7 | TRBV23-1
CSAIEPGSNQPQHF | TRBJ1-5 | TRBV20-1
CASSSTSGTTYEQYF | TRBJ2-7 | TRBV27
CASRGAGANVLTF | TRBJ2-6 | TRBV7-2
CASSLGQPYFNSGNTIYF | TRBJ1-3 | TRBV11-2
CASSKAPTGVDQPQHF | TRBJ1-5 | TRBV19
CAIRQGQDTDTQYF | TRBJ2-3 | TRBV10-3
CASSPGLYYTF | TRBJ1-2 | TRBV19
CASSLLTGVNQPQHF | TRBJ1-5 | TRBV4-1
CASSLSAGRTDTQYF | TRBJ2-3 | TRBV2
CASRTRTDIVYNEQFF | TRBJ2-1 | TRBV4-1
CAWEPNGAGVQFF | TRBJ2-1 | TRBV30
CASNIPGEGEKLFF | TRBJ1-4 | TRBV19
CASSLSPSGGFEQFF | TRBJ2-1 | TRBV5-6
CASSLRGGKVGELFF | TRBJ2-2 | TRBV5-1
CASSLAPRGSTDTQYF | TRBJ2-3 | TRBV5-4
CASSLREGYAGWYYEQYF | TRBJ2-7 | TRBV11-2
CAISESRVWGPNQPQHF | TRBJ1-5 | TRBV10-3
CAIGRDRWGDSPLHF | TRBJ1-6 | TRBV10-3
CASTPVGQGGEQYF | TRBJ2-7 | TRBV2
CAWRYRSSGANVLTF | TRBJ2-6 | TRBV30